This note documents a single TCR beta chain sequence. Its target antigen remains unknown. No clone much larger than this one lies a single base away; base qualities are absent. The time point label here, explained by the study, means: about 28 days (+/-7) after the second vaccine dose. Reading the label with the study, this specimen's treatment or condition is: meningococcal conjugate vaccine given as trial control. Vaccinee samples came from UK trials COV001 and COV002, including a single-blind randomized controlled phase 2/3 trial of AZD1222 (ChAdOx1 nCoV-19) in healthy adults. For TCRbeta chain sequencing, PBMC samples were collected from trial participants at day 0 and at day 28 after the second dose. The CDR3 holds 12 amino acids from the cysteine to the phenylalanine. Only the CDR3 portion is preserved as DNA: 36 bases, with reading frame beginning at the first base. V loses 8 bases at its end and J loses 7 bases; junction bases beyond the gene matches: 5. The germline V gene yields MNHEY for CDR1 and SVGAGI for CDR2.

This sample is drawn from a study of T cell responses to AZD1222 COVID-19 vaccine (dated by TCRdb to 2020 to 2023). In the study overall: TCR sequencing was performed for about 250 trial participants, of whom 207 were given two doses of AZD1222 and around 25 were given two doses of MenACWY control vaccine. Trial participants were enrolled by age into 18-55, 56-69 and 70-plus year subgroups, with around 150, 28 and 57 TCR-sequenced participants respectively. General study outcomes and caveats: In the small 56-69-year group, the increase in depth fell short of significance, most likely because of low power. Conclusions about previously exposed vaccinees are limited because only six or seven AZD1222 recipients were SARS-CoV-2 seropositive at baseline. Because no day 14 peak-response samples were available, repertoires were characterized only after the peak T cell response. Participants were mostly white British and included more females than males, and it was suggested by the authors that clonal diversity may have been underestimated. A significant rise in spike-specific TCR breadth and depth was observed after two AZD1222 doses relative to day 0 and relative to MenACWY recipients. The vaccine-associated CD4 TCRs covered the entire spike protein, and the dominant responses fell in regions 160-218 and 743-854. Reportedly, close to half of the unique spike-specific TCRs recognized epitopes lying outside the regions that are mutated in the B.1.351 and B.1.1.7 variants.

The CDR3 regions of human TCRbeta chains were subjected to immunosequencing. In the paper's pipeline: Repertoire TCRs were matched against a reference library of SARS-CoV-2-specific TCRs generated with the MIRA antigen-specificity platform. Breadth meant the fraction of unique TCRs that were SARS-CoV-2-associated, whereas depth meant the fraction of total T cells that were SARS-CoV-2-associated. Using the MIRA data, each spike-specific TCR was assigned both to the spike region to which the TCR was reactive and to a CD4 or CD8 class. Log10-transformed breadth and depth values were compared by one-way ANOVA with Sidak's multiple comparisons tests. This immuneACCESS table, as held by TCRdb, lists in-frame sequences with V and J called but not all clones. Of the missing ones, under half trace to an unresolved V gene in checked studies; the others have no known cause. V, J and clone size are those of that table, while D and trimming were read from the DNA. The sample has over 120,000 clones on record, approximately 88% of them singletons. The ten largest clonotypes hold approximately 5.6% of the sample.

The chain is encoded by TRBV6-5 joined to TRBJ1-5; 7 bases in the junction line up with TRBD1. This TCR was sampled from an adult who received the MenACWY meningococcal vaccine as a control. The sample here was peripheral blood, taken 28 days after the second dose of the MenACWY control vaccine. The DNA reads TGTGCCAGCCTCGGGGACAGCCAGCCCCAGCATTTT. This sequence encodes CASLGDSQPQHF.